What follows describes a single T cell receptor (beta chain). Its matching antigen is unknown. The data belong to a study of identical twins. Study findings and constraints: Without tracking the same donors, conclusions rested on cross-sectional statistical analysis. Zero-insertion results could be subject to partial confounding by invariant MAIT and iNKT cells. Cord blood beta clonotypes present at high abundance carried fewer insertions; no such pattern appeared in memory repertoires. Out-of-frame alpha sequences common to twins exhibited an excess of low generation probability.

The germline V gene encodes CDR1 SGHTA and CDR2 FQGNSA. The CDR3 length is 16 residues. The V segment lost 1 base and the J segment 2 bases; nucleotides outside the gene matches: 4. From the 5' RACE reads, TCRdb called clonotypes with MiXCR, one entry per CDR3 protein. The profile shows about 1.7 million distinct CDR3 sequences, less than 35% of them singletons. This chain uses TRBV7-2 with TRBJ2-5, with 10 bases identical to TRBD2. The source material was cord blood. The sequence came from a newborn girl in good health. The CDR3 coding sequence is TGTGCCAGCAGCTTAGGCGGGACTAGCGTACAAGAGACCCAGTACTTC. This translates into CASSLGGTSVQETQYF.